This TCR beta chain was recorded in a study of T cell responses to AZD1222 COVID-19 vaccine. Sequencing was performed with immunoSEQ multiplex PCR; in TCRdb, only in-frame clones are kept and a portion is missing. The sample carries 130,000 or so clones, less than 95% recorded once. This material consisted of peripheral blood, taken on day 0 of AZD1222 vaccination. The receptor's source is an adult in good health.

The CDR3 nucleotides read TGTGCCAGCAGCCAAGGGGCTCAAGGTGTGGACACCTTC. Translating gives CASSQGAQGVDTF. V and J are TRBV3-1 (or the pseudogene TRBV3-2) and TRBJ1-2; D not certain. V was clipped by 1 base and J by 12 bases, with 15 bases between them. This CDR3 comprises 13 residues. Germline V gene sequence: CDR1 LGHDT, CDR2 YNNKEL (reference sequence).